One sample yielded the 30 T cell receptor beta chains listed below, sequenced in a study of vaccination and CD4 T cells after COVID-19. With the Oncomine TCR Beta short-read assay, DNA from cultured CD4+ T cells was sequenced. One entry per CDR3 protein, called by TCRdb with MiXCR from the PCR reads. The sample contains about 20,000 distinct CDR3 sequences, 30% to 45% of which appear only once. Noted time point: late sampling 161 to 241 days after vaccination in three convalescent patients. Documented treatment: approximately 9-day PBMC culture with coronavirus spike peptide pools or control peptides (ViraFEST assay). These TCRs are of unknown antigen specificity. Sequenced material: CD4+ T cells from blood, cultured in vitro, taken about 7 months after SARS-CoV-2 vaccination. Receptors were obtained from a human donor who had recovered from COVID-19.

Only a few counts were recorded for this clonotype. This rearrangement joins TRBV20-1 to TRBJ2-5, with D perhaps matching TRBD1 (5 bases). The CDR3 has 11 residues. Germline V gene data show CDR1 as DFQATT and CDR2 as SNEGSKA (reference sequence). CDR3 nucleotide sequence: TGCACCAAAGACAGTCAAGAGACCCAGTACTTC. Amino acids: CTKDSQETQYF.

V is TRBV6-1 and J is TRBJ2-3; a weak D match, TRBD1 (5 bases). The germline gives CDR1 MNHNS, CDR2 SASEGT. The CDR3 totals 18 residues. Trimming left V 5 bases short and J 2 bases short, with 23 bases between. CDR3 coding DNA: TGTGCCAGCAGTCCATCCCTTGGGGCCGAAGGTGACACAGATACGCAGTATTTT. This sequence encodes CASSPSLGAEGDTDTQYF.

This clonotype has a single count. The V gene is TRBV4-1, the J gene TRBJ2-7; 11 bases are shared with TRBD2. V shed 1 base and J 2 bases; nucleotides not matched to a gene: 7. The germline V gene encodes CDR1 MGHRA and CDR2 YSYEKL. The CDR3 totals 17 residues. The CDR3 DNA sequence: TGCGCCAGCAGCCAAGGAAGGATGGGACTAGCGGCCTACGAGCAGTACTTC. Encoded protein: CASSQGRMGLAAYEQYF.

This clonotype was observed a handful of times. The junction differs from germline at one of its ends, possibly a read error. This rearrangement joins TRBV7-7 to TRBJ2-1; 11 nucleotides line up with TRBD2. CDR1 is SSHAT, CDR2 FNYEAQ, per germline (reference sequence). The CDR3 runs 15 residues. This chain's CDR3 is CASSPGSGGGNEQFF. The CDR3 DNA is TGTGCTAGCAGCCCGGGTAGCGGGGGGGGTAATGAGCAGTTCTTC.

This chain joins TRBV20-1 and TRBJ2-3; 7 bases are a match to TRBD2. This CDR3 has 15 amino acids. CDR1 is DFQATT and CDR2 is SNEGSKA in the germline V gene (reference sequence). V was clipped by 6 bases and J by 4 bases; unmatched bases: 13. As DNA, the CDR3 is TGCAGTGCGCTTAGCGGGTCGGTTTGGGCAGATACGCAGTATTTT. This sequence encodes CSALSGSVWADTQYF.

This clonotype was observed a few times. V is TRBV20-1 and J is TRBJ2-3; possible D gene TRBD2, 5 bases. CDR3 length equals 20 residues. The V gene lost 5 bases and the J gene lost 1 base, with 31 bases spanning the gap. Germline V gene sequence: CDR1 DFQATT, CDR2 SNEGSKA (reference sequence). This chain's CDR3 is CSAQDITGLLGLPRTDTQYF. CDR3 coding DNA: TGCAGTGCTCAGGATATAACCGGTTTACTTGGACTCCCCCGCACAGATACGCAGTATTTT.

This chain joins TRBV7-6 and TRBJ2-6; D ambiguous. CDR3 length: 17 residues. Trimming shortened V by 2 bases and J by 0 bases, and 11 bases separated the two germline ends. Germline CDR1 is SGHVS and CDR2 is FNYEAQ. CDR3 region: CASSLLGGSSGANVLTF. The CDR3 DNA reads TGTGCCAGCAGCTTACTGGGCGGCTCCTCTGGGGCCAACGTCCTGACTTTC.

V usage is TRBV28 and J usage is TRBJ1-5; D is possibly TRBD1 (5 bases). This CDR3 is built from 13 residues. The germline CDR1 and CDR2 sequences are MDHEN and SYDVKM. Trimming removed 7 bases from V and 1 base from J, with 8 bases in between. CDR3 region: CASIRGSNQPQHF. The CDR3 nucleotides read TGTGCCAGCATTAGGGGCAGCAATCAGCCCCAGCATTTT.

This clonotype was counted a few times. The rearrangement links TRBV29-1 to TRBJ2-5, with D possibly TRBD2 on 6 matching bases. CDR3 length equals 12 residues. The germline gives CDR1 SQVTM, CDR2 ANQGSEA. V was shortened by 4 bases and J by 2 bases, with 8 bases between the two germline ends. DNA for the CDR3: TGCAGCGTTGTGGGGACTCAAGAGACCCAGTACTTC. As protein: CSVVGTQETQYF. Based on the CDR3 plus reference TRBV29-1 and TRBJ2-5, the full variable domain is SAVISQKPSRDICQRGTSLTIQCQVDSQVTMMFWYRQQPGQSLTLIATANQGSEATYESGFVIDKFPISRPNLTFSTLTVSNMSPEDSSIYLCSVVGTQETQYFGPGTRLLVL.

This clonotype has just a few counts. This chain's CDR3 is CAISGKDGTYEQYF. CDR3 nucleotides: TGTGCCATCAGTGGGAAGGACGGAACCTACGAGCAGTACTTC. V and J are TRBV10-3 and TRBJ2-7; no definite D call. Germline CDR1 reads ENHRY; CDR2 reads SYGVKD. V dropped 4 bases and J dropped 2 bases, with 12 bases sitting between them. This CDR3 contains 14 residues.

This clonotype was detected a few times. CDR3 in DNA: TGTGCCAGCAGTCCCCCTCGAGGAACTCCCTACGAGCAGTACTTC. Translation: CASSPPRGTPYEQYF. The gene calls are TRBV28 and TRBJ2-7; no clear D gene. Germline CDR1 MDHEN, CDR2 SYDVKM. This CDR3 contains 15 residues. Trimming stripped 5 bases from V and 2 bases from J, with 16 bases between.

The CDR3 region is CASILGPSQETQYF. CDR3 bases: TGTGCCAGCATTCTGGGACCGAGCCAAGAGACCCAGTACTTC. The chain is built from TRBV6-1 and TRBJ2-5, with D perhaps being TRBD1 or TRBD2 (5 bases each). The CDR3 totals 14 residues. Germline CDR1 is MNHNS and CDR2 is SASEGT. V lost 7 bases and J lost 1, with 13 bases in between.

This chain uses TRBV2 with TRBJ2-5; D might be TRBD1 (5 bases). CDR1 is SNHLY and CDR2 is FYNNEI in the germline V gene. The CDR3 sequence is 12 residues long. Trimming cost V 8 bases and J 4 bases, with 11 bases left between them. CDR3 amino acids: CASAFQGETQYF. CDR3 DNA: TGTGCCAGCGCGTTTCAGGGAGAGACCCAGTACTTC. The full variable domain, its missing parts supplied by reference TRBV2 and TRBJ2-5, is EPEVTQTPSHQVTQMGQEVILRCVPISNHLYFYWYRQILGQKVEFLVSFYNNEISEKSEIFDDQFSVERPDGSNFTLKIRSTKLEDSAMYFCASAFQGETQYFGPGTRLLVL.

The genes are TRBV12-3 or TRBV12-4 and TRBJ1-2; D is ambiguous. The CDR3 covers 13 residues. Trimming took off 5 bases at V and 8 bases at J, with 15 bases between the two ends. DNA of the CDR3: TGTGCCAGCAGTCAGGAGGATCTCGGAGGCTACACCTTC. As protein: CASSQEDLGGYTF.

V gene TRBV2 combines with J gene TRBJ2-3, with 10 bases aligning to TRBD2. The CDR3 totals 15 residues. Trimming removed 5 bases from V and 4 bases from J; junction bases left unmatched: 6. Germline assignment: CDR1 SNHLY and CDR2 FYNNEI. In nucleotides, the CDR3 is TGTGCCAGCAGTACTGAAGCGGGAGGGCCAGATACGCAGTATTTT. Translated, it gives CASSTEAGGPDTQYF.

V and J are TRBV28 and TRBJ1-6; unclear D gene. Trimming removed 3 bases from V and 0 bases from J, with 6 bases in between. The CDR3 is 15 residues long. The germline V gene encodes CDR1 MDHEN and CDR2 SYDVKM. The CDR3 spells CASSLRSSYNSPLHF. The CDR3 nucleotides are TGTGCCAGCAGTTTGAGGAGCTCCTATAATTCACCCCTCCACTTT.

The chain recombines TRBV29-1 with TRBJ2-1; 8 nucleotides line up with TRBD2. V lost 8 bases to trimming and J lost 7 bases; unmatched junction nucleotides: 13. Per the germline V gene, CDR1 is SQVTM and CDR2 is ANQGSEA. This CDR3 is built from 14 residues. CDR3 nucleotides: TGCAGCCACGGAGGGACTAGTCTCGCGAATGAGCAGTTCTTC. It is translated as CSHGGTSLANEQFF.

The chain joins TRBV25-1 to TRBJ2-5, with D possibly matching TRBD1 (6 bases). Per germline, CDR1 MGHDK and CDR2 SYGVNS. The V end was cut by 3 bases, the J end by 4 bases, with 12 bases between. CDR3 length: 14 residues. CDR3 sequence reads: CASSDYREAETQYF. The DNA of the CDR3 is TGTGCCAGCAGTGACTACAGGGAAGCAGAGACCCAGTACTTC.

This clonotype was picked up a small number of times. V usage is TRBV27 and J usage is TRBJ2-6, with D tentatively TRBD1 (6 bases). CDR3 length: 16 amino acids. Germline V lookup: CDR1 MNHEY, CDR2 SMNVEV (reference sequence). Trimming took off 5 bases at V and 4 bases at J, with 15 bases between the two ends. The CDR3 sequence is CASSPDYRAGANVLTF. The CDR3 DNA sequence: TGTGCCAGCAGTCCCGATTACAGGGCCGGGGCCAACGTCCTGACTTTC.

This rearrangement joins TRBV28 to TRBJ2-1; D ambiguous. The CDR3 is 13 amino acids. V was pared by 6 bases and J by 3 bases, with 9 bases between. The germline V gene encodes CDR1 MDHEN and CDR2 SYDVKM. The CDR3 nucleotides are TGTGCCAGCAGAGGCAGGAGCTACAATGAGCAGTTCTTC. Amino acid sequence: CASRGRSYNEQFF.

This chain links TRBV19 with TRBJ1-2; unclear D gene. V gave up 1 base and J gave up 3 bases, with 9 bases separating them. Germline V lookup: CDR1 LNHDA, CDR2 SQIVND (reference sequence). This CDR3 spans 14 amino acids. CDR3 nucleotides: TGTGCCAGTAGTATAGGGGCCCGGCACTATGGCTACACCTTC. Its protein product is CASSIGARHYGYTF.

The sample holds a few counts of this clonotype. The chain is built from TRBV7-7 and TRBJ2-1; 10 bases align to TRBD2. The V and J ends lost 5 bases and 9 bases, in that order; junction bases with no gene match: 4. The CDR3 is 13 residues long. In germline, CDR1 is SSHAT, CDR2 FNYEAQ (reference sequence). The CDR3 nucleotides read TGTGCCAGCAGCACTAGCGGGACGGTTGAGCAGTTCTTC. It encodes CASSTSGTVEQFF.

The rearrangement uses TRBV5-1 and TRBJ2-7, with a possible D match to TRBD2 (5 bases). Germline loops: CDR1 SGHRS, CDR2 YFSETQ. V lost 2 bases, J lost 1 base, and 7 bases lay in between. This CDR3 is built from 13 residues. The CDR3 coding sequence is TGCGCCAGCAGCTTAGACTATTCCTACGAGCAGTACTTC. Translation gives CASSLDYSYEQYF.

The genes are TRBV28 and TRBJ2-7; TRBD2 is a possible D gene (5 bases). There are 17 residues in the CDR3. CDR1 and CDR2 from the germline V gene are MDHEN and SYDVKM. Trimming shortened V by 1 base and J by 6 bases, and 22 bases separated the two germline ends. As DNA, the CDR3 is TGTGCCAGCAGTTTATATCCACTCACCGGGATTTCAAGCGAGCAGTACTTC. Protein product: CASSLYPLTGISSEQYF.

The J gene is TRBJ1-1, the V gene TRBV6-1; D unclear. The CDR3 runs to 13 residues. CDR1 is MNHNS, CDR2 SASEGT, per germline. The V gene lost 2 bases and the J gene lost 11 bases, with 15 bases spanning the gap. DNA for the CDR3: TGTGCCAGCAGTGAATCCCCCCTCAGAAGGGCTTTCTTT. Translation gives CASSESPLRRAFF.

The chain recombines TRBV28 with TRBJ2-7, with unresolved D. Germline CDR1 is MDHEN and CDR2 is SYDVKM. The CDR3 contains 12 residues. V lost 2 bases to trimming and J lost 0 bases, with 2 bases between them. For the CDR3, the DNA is TGTGCCAGCAGTTTACCCTCCTACGAGCAGTACTTC. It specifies CASSLPSYEQYF.

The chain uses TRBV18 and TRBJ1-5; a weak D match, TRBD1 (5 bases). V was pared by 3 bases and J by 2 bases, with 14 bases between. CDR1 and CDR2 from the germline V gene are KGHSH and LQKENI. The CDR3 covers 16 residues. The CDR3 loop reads CASSPQGVDGNQPQHF. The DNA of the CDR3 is TGTGCCAGCTCACCGCAAGGGGTTGATGGCAATCAGCCCCAGCATTTT.

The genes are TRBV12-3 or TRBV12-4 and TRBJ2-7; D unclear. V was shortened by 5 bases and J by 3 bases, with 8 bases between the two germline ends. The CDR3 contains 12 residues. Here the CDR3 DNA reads TGTGCCAGCAGTCATATAGGCTACGAGCAGTACTTC. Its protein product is CASSHIGYEQYF.

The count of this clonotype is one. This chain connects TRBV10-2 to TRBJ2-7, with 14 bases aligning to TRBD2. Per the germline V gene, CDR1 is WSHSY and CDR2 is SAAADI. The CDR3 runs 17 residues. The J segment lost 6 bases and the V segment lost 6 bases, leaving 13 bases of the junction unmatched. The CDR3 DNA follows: TGCGCCAGCAGCTGGGGACTAGCGGGAGCTGAGAGCGCCGAGCAGTACTTC. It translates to CASSWGLAGAESAEQYF.

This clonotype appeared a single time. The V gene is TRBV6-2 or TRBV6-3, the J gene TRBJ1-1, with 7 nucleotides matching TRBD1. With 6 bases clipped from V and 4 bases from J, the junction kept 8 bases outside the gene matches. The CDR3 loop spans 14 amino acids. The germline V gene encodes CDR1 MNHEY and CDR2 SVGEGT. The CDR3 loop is CASRFGQARTEAFF. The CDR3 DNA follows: TGTGCCAGCAGATTCGGACAGGCTCGCACTGAAGCTTTCTTT.